This T cell receptor (beta chain) was found in a study of cytomegalovirus exposure and HLA in healthy donors. J gave up 6 bases and V 4 bases, and 13 bases lay outside the gene matches. Germline V gene lookup returns CDR1 SGHRS and CDR2 YFSETQ. This CDR3 has 16 residues. Study-level findings and limits: Excluded were some V segments that proved indistinguishable, including TRBV6-2 and TRBV6-3. Among TCR beta chains, those listed as cytomegalovirus-associated numbered about 160.

PCR used 60 Vbeta primers and 13 Jbeta primers. Generated by immunoSEQ multiplex PCR, the TCRdb table keeps only in-frame clones and is missing some. The table lists around 240,000 clones, about 81% of them singletons. Notes on this clone: What it binds is not known.

The chain links TRBV5-1 to TRBJ1-1, with TRBD1 matching 9 bases. The receptor was derived from a woman aged 40-49 years in good health and CMV-seropositive. Sequencing input: PBMCs. The CDR3 DNA reads TGCGCCAGCAGCATAAGTCCGGGACAGGGAAGGCCTGAAGCTTTCTTT. It translates to CASSISPGQGRPEAFF.